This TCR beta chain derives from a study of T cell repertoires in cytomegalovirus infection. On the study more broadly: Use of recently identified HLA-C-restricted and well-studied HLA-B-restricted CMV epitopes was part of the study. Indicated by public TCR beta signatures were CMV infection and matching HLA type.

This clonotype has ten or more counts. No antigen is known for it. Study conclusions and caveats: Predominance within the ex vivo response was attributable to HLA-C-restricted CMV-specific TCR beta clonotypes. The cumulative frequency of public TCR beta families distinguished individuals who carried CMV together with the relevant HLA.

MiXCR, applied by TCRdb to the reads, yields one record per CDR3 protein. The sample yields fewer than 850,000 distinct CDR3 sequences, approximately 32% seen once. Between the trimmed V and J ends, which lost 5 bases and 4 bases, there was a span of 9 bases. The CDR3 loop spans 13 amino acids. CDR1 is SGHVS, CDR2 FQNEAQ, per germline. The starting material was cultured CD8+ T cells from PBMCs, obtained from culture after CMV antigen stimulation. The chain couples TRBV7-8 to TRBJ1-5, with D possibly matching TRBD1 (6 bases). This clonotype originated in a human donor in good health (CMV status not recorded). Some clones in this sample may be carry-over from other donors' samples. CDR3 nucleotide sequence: TGTGCCAGCAGCGCACAGGGTAATCAGCCCCAGCATTTT. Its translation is CASSAQGNQPQHF.